Below, 2 T cell receptor beta chains from the same sample are listed, as sequenced in a study of T cells in Graves' hyperthyroidism and ophthalmopathy. Amplification yielded TCR beta CDR3 regions, with RNA transcripts as the source. During a first-round RT-PCR of the TCR CDR3, the HTBI primer set was used. TCRdb recomputed calls from the multiplex PCR reads with MiXCR, one row per CDR3 protein. Here the sample spans 450,000 to 550,000 distinct CDR3 sequences, around 22% being singletons. The source material was blood. These TCRs come from a woman younger than 45 with Graves' ophthalmopathy.

This clonotype was seen a few times. The J gene is TRBJ1-5, the V gene TRBV6-1; the D gene is possibly TRBD1 (6 bases). V lost 7 bases, J lost 5 bases, and 12 bases lay in between. The CDR3 loop spans 13 amino acids. Germline V gene sequence: CDR1 MNHNS, CDR2 SASEGT. The CDR3 reads CASKRDTYQPQHF. Here the CDR3 DNA reads TGTGCCAGCAAGAGGGACACGTATCAGCCCCAGCATTTT.

Ten or more counts support this clonotype. The chain links TRBV12-3 or TRBV12-4 to TRBJ2-7; D might be TRBD2 (6 bases). This CDR3 has 12 amino acids. The V end was cut by 6 bases, the J end by 4 bases, with 10 bases between. This chain's CDR3 is CASRLGLYEQYF. CDR3 nucleotides: TGTGCCAGCAGACTGGGACTTTACGAGCAGTACTTC.